This T cell receptor beta chain is drawn from a study of OX40 agonist ivuxolimab in advanced cancers. About the study: An agonistic human IgG2 monoclonal antibody against OX40 (CD134) was given. Of mixed ages from about 20 to 90 and averaging about 56 years, the group was roughly 85% male. Among those treated, three patients had partial responses, one with hepatocellular carcinoma and two with cutaneous melanoma.

Study-level points and caveats: Patients with a partial response at 0.1-3.0 mg/kg had among the lowest clonal expansion.

The repertoire was sequenced with immunoSEQ multiplex PCR; TCRdb's copy has only in-frame clones and lacks some. The sample has about 68,000 clones, approximately 90% seen once; the top ten hold around 0.31%. Points on this clone: Antigen unknown.

The ends lost 5 bases at V and 6 bases at J; junction bases unmatched: 7. CDR1 and CDR2 from the germline V gene are MNHEY and SVGAGI. The CDR3 contains 15 residues. The chain has TRBV6-5 and TRBJ1-4, with TRBD1 identical over 9 bases. Sequences were derived from CD4+ or CD8+ T cells sorted from blood, sampled in a trial of the OX40 agonist ivuxolimab. The source of this sequence is an adult with an advanced solid tumor such as melanoma, head and neck, liver or kidney cancer. The CDR3 here is CASSTPGQGHEKLFF. CDR3 nucleotides: TGTGCCAGCAGTACTCCGGGACAGGGACATGAAAAACTGTTTTTT.